This section outlines one TCR beta chain sequence together with its context. Its target is not known. Sequencing targeted expressed TCRB transcripts, as all isolated RNA had been reverse transcribed. This table comes from immunoSEQ multiplex PCR, and its TCRdb copy is limited to in-frame clones, with some not included. The sample has 430,000 or so clones, approximately 10% seen once. This entry is derived from a study of beta chain features in type 1 diabetes. General observations from the study: In patients and controls equally, PCR might favor templates that are shorter.

CDR1 is LNHNV, CDR2 YYDKDF, per germline (reference sequence). V was clipped by 1 base and J by 1 base; unmatched bases: 9. The CDR3 contains 17 residues. The receptor was derived from a woman younger than 35 in good health. The sample consisted of naive CD4+ T cells from blood. V gene TRBV15 combines with J gene TRBJ2-5, with 7 bases that match TRBD2. The CDR3 bases are TGTGCCACCAGCAGAGGCCTCTCCACGGGGGGCCAAGAGACCCAGTACTTC. Amino acid sequence: CATSRGLSTGGQETQYF.